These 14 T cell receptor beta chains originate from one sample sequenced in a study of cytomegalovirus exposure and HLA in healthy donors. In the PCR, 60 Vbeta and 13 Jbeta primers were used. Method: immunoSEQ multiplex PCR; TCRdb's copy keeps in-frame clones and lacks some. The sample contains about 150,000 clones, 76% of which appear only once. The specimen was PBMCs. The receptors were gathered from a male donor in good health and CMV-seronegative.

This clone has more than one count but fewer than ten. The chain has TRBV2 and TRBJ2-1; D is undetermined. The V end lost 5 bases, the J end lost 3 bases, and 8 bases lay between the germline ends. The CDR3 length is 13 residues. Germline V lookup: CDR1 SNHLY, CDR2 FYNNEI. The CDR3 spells CASSSNYYNEQFF. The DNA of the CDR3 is TGTGCCAGCAGTTCGAACTACTACAATGAGCAGTTCTTC.

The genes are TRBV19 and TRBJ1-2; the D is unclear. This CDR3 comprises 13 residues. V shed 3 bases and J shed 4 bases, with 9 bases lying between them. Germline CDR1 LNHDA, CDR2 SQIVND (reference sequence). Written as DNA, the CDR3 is TGTGCCAGTAGTATGACGACAAGCTATGGCTACACCTTC. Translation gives CASSMTTSYGYTF. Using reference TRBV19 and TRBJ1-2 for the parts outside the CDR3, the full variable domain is DGGITQSPKYLFRKEGQNVTLSCEQNLNHDAMYWYRQDPGQGLRLIYYSQIVNDFQKGDIAEGYSVSREKKESFPLTVTSAQKNPTAFYLCASSMTTSYGYTFGSGTRLTVV.

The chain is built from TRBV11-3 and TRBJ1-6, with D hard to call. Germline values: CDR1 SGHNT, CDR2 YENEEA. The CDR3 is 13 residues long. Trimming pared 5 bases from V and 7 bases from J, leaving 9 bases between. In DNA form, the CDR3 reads TGTGCCAGCAGCCTAAATTGGAATTCACCCCTCCACTTT. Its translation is CASSLNWNSPLHF. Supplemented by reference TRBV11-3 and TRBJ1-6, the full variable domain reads EAGVVQSPRYKIIEKKQPVAFWCNPISGHNTLYWYLQNLGQGPELLIRYENEEAVDDSQLPKDRFSAERLKGVDSTLKIQPAELGDSAVYLCASSLNWNSPLHFGNGTRLTVT.

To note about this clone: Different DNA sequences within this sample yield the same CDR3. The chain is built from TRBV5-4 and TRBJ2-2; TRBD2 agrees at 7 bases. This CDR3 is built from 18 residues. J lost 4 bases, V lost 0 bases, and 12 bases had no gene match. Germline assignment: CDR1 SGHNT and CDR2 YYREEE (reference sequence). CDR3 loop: CASSLDLAAGSGTGELFF. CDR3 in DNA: TGTGCCAGCAGCTTGGATCTTGCAGCGGGGAGTGGCACCGGGGAGCTGTTTTTT.

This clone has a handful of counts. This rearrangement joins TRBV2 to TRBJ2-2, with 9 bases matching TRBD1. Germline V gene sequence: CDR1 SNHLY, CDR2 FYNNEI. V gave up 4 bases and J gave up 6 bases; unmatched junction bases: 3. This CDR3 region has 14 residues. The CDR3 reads CASSVGTGPGELFF. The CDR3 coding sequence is TGTGCCAGCAGTGTTGGGACAGGGCCCGGGGAGCTGTTTTTT.

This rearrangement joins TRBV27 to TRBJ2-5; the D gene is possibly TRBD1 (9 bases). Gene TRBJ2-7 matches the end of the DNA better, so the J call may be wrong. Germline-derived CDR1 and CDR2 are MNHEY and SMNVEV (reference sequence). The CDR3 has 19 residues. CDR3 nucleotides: TGTGCCAGCAGTCTCCGGGGGGGGTGGGGGACAGGGTTCTCCTACGAGCAGTACTTC. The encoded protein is CASSLRGGWGTGFSYEQYF.

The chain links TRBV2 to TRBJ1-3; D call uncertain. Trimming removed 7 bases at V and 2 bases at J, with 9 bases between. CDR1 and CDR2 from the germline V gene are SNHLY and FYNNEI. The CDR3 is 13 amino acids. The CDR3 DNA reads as TGTGCCAGCAAACTCTCCGCTGGAAACACCATATATTTT. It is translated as CASKLSAGNTIYF.

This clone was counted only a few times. The CDR3: CASSLVTGLNTEAFF. In DNA form, the CDR3 reads TGTGCCAGCAGCTTAGTTACAGGGCTGAACACTGAAGCTTTCTTT. J is TRBJ1-1 and V is TRBV7-9; tentatively, D is TRBD1 (6 bases). V was pared by 1 base and J by 0 bases, with 9 bases between. This CDR3 has 15 amino acids. CDR1 is SEHNR, CDR2 FQNEAQ, per germline (reference sequence).

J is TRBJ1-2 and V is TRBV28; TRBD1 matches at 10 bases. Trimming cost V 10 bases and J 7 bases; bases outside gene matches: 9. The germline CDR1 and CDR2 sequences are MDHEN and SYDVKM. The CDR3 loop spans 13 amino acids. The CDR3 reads CATLGQGRGGYTF. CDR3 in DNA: TGTGCCACCCTGGGACAGGGGAGGGGTGGCTACACCTTC.

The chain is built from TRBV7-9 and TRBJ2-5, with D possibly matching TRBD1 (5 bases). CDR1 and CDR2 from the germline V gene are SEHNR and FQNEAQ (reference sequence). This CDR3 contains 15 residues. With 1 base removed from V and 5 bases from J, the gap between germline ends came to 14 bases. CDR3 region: CASSLVQGLRETQYF. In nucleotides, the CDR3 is TGTGCCAGCAGCTTAGTCCAGGGTTTGAGGGAGACCCAGTACTTC.

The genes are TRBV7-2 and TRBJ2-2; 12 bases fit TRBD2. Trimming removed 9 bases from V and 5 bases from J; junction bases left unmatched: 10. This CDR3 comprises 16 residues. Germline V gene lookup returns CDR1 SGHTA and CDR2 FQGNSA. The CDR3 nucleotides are TGTGCCAGAGGAGCGACTAGCGGGAGCGGTACCGGGGAGCTGTTTTTT. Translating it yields CARGATSGSGTGELFF.

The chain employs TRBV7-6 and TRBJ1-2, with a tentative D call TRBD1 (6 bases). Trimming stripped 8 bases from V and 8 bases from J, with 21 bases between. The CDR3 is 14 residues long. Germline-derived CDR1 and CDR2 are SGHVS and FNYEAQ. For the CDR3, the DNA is TGTGCCAGCGGCGCAGACAGGCCCGGGGGGGGCTACACCTTC. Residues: CASGADRPGGGYTF.

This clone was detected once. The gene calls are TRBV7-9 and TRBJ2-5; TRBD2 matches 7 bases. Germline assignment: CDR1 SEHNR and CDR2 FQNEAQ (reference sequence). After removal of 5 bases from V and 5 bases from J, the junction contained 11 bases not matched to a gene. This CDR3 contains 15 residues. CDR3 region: CASSPPLAAVETQYF. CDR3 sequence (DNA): TGTGCCAGCAGCCCCCCCCTAGCGGCGGTGGAGACCCAGTACTTC.

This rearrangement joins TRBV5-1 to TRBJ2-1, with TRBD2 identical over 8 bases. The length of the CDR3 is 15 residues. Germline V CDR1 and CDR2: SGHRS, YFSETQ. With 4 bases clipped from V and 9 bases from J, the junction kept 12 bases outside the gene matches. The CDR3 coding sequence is TGCGCCAGCAGCGTAGCTAGCGGGCGTCTAGGTGAGCAGTTCTTC. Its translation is CASSVASGRLGEQFF.